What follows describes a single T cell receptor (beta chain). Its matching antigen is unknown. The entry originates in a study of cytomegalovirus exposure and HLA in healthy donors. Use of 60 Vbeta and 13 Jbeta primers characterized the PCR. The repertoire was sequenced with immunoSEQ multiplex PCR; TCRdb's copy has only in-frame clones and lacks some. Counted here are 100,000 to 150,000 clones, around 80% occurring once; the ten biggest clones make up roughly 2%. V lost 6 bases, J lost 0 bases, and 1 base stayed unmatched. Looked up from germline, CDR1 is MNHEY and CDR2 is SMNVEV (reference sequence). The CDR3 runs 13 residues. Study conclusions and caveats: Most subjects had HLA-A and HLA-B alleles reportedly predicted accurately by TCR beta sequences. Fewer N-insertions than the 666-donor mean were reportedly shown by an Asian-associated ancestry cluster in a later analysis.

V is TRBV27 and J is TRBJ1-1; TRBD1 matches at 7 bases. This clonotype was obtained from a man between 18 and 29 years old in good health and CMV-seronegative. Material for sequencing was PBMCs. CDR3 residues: CASRGGMNTEAFF. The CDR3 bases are TGTGCCAGCAGAGGGGGCATGAACACTGAAGCTTTCTTT.